Listed below are T cell receptor beta chains from one sample, sequenced in a study of human T cells and chemical hapten exposure. TCRdb re-analysed the RACE reads in MiXCR, keeping a single row per CDR3 protein. The sample includes around 75,000 distinct CDR3 sequences, around 10% of them seen just once. The specimen comprised whole blood, sampled in connection with sensitization to the hapten diphenylcyclopropenone (DPC). These receptors were obtained from a woman in her fifties or sixties with alopecia areata. Some clones in this sample may be carry-over from other donors' samples. The CDR3 runs from the conserved cysteine through the conserved F or W. D genes are given only for firm matches. Only some rows state a clone size, as once, few, many or a class for expanded clones.

v_gene: TRBV28
abundance: NA
d_gene: NA
j_gene: TRBJ1-2
CDR3aa: CASRSRGGYTF
CDR3nt: TGTGCCAGCAGGAGCAGGGGCGGCTACACCTTC

v_gene: TRBV6-1
abundance: NA
d_gene: NA
j_gene: TRBJ2-1
CDR3aa: CASGGGINYNEQFF
CDR3nt: TGTGCCAGCGGTGGCGGGATTAACTACAATGAGCAGTTCTTC

v_gene: TRBV2
abundance: many
d_gene: TRBD1
j_gene: TRBJ2-3
CDR3aa: CASKQAGQGLDTQYF
CDR3nt: TGTGCCAGCAAGCAGGCGGGACAGGGATTAGATACGCAGTATTTT

v_gene: TRBV29-1
abundance: many
d_gene: TRBD1
j_gene: TRBJ2-5
CDR3aa: CSVTRDRGETQYF
CDR3nt: TGCAGCGTGACTCGAGACAGGGGGGAGACCCAGTACTTC

v_gene: TRBV11-2
abundance: many
d_gene: TRBD2
j_gene: TRBJ2-3
CDR3aa: CASSPGTSVIMQIF
CDR3nt: TGTGCCAGCAGCCCCGGGACTAGCGTGATTATGCAGATTTTT

v_gene: TRBV7-2
abundance: many
d_gene: NA
j_gene: TRBJ2-7
CDR3aa: CASTNNRASYEQYF
CDR3nt: TGTGCCAGCACCAACAACAGAGCCTCCTACGAGCAGTACTTC

v_gene: TRBV12-3/TRBV12-4
abundance: NA
d_gene: NA
j_gene: TRBJ2-1
CDR3aa: CASTLGSRSYNEQFF
CDR3nt: TGTGCCAGCACCCTGGGGTCACGCTCCTACAATGAGCAGTTCTTC

v_gene: TRBV21-1
abundance: many
d_gene: NA
j_gene: TRBJ1-1
CDR3aa: CASSAPCSEAFF
CDR3nt: TGTGCCAGCAGCGCACCATGTTCTGAAGCTTTCTTT

v_gene: TRBV9
abundance: NA
d_gene: NA
j_gene: TRBJ1-1
CDR3aa: CASSVVLGNTEAFF
CDR3nt: TGTGCCAGCAGCGTAGTTCTGGGGAACACTGAAGCTTTCTTT

v_gene: TRBV20-1
abundance: many
d_gene: NA
j_gene: TRBJ2-1
CDR3aa: CSGTLGDEQFF
CDR3nt: TGCAGTGGGACACTAGGCGATGAGCAGTTCTTC

v_gene: TRBV4-1
abundance: NA
d_gene: NA
j_gene: TRBJ2-1
CDR3aa: CASSQQLAADEQFF
CDR3nt: TGCGCCAGCAGCCAGCAGCTAGCCGCGGATGAGCAGTTCTTC

v_gene: TRBV6-5
abundance: few
d_gene: NA
j_gene: TRBJ2-3
CDR3aa: CASKQRGVTDTQYF
CDR3nt: TGTGCCAGCAAACAGAGGGGAGTCACAGATACGCAGTATTTT

v_gene: TRBV6-5
abundance: NA
d_gene: TRBD1
j_gene: TRBJ1-2
CDR3aa: CASSTGGVYGYTF
CDR3nt: TGTGCCAGCAGTACAGGGGGCGTCTATGGCTACACCTTC

v_gene: TRBV29-1
abundance: many
d_gene: NA
j_gene: TRBJ2-1
CDR3aa: CSVVVGGSGEQFF
CDR3nt: TGCAGCGTTGTAGTAGGAGGTAGCGGTGAGCAGTTCTTC

v_gene: TRBV3-1
abundance: NA
d_gene: NA
j_gene: TRBJ2-2
CDR3aa: CASLTPNTGELFF
CDR3nt: TGTGCCAGCTTGACACCGAACACCGGGGAGCTGTTTTTT

v_gene: TRBV25-1
abundance: many
d_gene: NA
j_gene: TRBJ2-3
CDR3aa: CASSEDRSRRTTDTQYF
CDR3nt: TGTGCCAGCAGTGAAGATCGGAGTAGGAGGACCACAGATACGCAGTATTTT

v_gene: TRBV10-3
abundance: many
d_gene: NA
j_gene: TRBJ1-5
CDR3aa: CAISDPSRGNQPQHF
CDR3nt: TGTGCCATCAGTGACCCATCTAGGGGAAATCAGCCCCAGCATTTT

v_gene: TRBV29-1
abundance: many
d_gene: TRBD2
j_gene: TRBJ2-1
CDR3aa: CSVEPGTRAQNEQFF
CDR3nt: TGCAGCGTTGAACCCGGGACTAGAGCCCAAAATGAGCAGTTCTTC

v_gene: TRBV12-5
abundance: NA
d_gene: NA
j_gene: TRBJ2-1
CDR3aa: CASGSRVYNEQFF
CDR3nt: TGTGCTAGTGGCTCCCGGGTTTACAATGAGCAGTTCTTC

v_gene: TRBV15
abundance: many
d_gene: NA
j_gene: TRBJ1-1
CDR3aa: CATSRDQTGTEAFF
CDR3nt: TGTGCCACCAGCAGAGATCAAACAGGCACTGAAGCTTTCTTT

v_gene: TRBV4-2
abundance: NA
d_gene: TRBD2
j_gene: TRBJ2-7
CDR3aa: CASSQGGWREGLAEQYF
CDR3nt: TGTGCCAGCAGCCAAGGAGGGTGGCGGGAGGGCCTCGCCGAGCAGTACTTC

v_gene: TRBV29-1
abundance: many
d_gene: NA
j_gene: TRBJ2-3
CDR3aa: CSVEDQAGGTDTQYF
CDR3nt: TGCAGCGTTGAAGATCAAGCGGGTGGTACAGATACGCAGTATTTT

v_gene: TRBV7-9
abundance: once
d_gene: TRBD2
j_gene: TRBJ2-1
CDR3aa: CASSLVVASGPSYNEQFF
CDR3nt: TGTGCCAGCAGCTTAGTCGTGGCTAGCGGGCCTTCCTACAATGAGCAGTTCTTC

v_gene: TRBV9
abundance: NA
d_gene: NA
j_gene: TRBJ2-1
CDR3aa: CASSTRTSPYNEQFF
CDR3nt: TGTGCCAGCAGCACGCGGACTTCTCCCTACAATGAGCAGTTCTTC

v_gene: TRBV5-6
abundance: NA
d_gene: TRBD1
j_gene: TRBJ2-7
CDR3aa: CASSYGTGADLF
CDR3nt: TGTGCCAGCAGCTACGGGACAGGGGCTGACCTCTTC

v_gene: TRBV19
abundance: NA
d_gene: NA
j_gene: TRBJ2-1
CDR3aa: CASSGGPDGSSYNEQFF
CDR3nt: TGTGCCAGTAGCGGGGGGCCTGACGGGAGTTCCTACAATGAGCAGTTCTTC

v_gene: TRBV10-3
abundance: few
d_gene: NA
j_gene: TRBJ2-1
CDR3aa: CAISEYSGVYNEQFF
CDR3nt: TGTGCCATCAGTGAGTATAGCGGAGTTTACAATGAGCAGTTCTTC

v_gene: TRBV5-1
abundance: many
d_gene: NA
j_gene: TRBJ1-1
CDR3aa: CASSFLQRQNTEAFF
CDR3nt: TGCGCCAGCAGCTTTTTACAGCGACAGAACACTGAAGCTTTCTTT

v_gene: TRBV6-5
abundance: few
d_gene: NA
j_gene: TRBJ1-6
CDR3aa: CASSYAARGSPLHF
CDR3nt: TGTGCCAGCAGTTACGCGGCACGGGGTTCACCCCTCCACTTT

v_gene: TRBV7-9
abundance: NA
d_gene: NA
j_gene: TRBJ1-2
CDR3aa: CASSFSTNYGYTF
CDR3nt: TGTGCCAGCAGCTTTTCTACGAACTATGGCTACACCTTC

v_gene: TRBV18
abundance: many
d_gene: NA
j_gene: TRBJ2-1
CDR3aa: CASSPRGSARNEQFF
CDR3nt: TGTGCCAGCTCACCAAGGGGGAGTGCTAGAAATGAGCAGTTCTTC

v_gene: TRBV18
abundance: many
d_gene: TRBD1
j_gene: TRBJ1-1
CDR3aa: CASSPKTGVTEAFF
CDR3nt: TGTGCCAGCTCACCTAAGACAGGGGTCACTGAAGCTTTCTTT

v_gene: TRBV2
abundance: few
d_gene: NA
j_gene: TRBJ1-5
CDR3aa: CASNGLYSNQPQHF
CDR3nt: TGTGCCAGCAACGGACTATATAGCAATCAGCCCCAGCATTTT

v_gene: TRBV29-1
abundance: NA
d_gene: NA
j_gene: TRBJ2-3
CDR3aa: CSVTGLSSTDTQYF
CDR3nt: TGCAGCGTTACCGGACTTTCTAGCACAGATACGCAGTATTTT

v_gene: TRBV5-1
abundance: few
d_gene: NA
j_gene: TRBJ1-1
CDR3aa: CASSRGTANTEAFF
CDR3nt: TGCGCCAGCAGCCGAGGGACGGCGAACACTGAAGCTTTCTTT

v_gene: TRBV20-1
abundance: NA
d_gene: TRBD1
j_gene: TRBJ2-3
CDR3aa: CSESSGQGANTQYF
CDR3nt: TGCAGCGAATCATCCGGGCAGGGGGCAAATACGCAGTATTTT

v_gene: TRBV6-5
abundance: few
d_gene: TRBD2
j_gene: TRBJ2-3
CDR3aa: CASRFLQGGLAGRTSTDTQYF
CDR3nt: TGTGCCAGCAGGTTCCTACAGGGAGGACTAGCGGGGCGAACTAGCACAGATACGCAGTATTTT

v_gene: TRBV2
abundance: few
d_gene: NA
j_gene: TRBJ2-4
CDR3aa: CASSEKALAKNIQYF
CDR3nt: TGTGCCAGCAGTGAAAAGGCCCTAGCCAAAAACATTCAGTACTTC

v_gene: TRBV29-1
abundance: many
d_gene: NA
j_gene: TRBJ1-1
CDR3aa: CSGQDSPYTEAFF
CDR3nt: TGCAGCGGCCAGGACAGCCCCTACACTGAAGCTTTCTTT

v_gene: TRBV5-4
abundance: few
d_gene: NA
j_gene: TRBJ2-3
CDR3aa: CASSLDRDVTDTQYF
CDR3nt: TGTGCCAGCAGCTTGGACAGGGACGTCACAGATACGCAGTATTTT

v_gene: TRBV7-9
abundance: many
d_gene: NA
j_gene: TRBJ1-1
CDR3aa: CASSQPPENTEAFF
CDR3nt: TGTGCCAGCAGCCAGCCCCCTGAGAACACTGAAGCTTTCTTT

v_gene: TRBV7-9
abundance: many
d_gene: NA
j_gene: TRBJ2-1
CDR3aa: CASSLALPPREQFF
CDR3nt: TGTGCCAGCAGCTTAGCGCTTCCACCTCGAGAGCAGTTCTTC

v_gene: TRBV5-5
abundance: NA
d_gene: TRBD1
j_gene: TRBJ1-5
CDR3aa: CASSSGTVNQPQHF
CDR3nt: TGTGCCAGCAGCTCCGGGACAGTCAATCAGCCCCAGCATTTT